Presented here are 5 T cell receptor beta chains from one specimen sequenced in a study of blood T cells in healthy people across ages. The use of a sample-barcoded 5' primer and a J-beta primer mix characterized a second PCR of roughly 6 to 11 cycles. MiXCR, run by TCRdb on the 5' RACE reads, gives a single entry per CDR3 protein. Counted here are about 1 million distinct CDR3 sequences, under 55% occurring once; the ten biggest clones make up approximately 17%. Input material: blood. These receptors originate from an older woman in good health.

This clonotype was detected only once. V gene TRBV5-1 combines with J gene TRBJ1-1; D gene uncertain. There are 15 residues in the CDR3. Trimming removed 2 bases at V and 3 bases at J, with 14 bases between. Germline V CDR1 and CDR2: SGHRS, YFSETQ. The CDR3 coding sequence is TGCGCCAGCAGCTTCGGGGTGGCGGGTGACACTGAAGCTTTCTTT. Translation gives CASSFGVAGDTEAFF.

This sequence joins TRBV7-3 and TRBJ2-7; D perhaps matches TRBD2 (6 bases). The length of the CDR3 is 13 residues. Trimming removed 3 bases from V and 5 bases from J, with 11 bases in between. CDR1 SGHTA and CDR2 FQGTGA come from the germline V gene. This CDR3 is CASSFGGINEQYF. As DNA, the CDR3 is TGTGCCAGCAGCTTCGGGGGAATCAACGAGCAGTACTTC.

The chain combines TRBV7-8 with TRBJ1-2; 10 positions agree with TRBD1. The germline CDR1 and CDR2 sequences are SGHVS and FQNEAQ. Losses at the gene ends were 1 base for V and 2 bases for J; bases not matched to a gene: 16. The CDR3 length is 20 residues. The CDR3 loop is CASSLVEITKTGGLNYGYTF. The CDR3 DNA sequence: TGTGCCAGCAGCTTAGTCGAGATTACTAAGACAGGGGGCCTGAACTATGGCTACACCTTC.

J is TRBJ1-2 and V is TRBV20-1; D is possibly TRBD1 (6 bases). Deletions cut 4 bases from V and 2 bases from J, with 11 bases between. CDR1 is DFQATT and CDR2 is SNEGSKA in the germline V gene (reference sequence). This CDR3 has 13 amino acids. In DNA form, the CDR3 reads TGCAGTGCTATCAGGGGATTAAACTATGGCTACACCTTC. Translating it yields CSAIRGLNYGYTF.

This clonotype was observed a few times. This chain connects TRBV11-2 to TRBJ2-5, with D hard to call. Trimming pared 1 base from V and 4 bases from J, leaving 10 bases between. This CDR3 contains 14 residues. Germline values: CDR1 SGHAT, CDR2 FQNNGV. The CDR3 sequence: CASSLVALPETQYF. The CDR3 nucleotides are TGTGCCAGCAGCTTAGTGGCACTCCCAGAGACCCAGTACTTC.